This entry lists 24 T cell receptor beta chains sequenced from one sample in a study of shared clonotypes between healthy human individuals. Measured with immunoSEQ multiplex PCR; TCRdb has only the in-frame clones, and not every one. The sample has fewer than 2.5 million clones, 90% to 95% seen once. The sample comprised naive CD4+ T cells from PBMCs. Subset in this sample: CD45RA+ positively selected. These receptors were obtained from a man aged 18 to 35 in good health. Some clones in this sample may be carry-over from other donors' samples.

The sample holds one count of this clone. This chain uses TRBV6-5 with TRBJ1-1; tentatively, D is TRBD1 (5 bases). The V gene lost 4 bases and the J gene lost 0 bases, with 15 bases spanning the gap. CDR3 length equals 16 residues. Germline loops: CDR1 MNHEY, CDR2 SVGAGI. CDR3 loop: CASSFRPEGLNTEAFF. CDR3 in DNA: TGTGCCAGCAGTTTCCGGCCGGAGGGACTGAACACTGAAGCTTTCTTT.

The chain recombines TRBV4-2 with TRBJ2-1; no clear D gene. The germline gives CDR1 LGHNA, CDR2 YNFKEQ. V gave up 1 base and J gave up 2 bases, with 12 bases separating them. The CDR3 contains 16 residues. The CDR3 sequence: CASSQGPLVAYNEQFF. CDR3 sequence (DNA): TGTGCCAGCAGCCAAGGGCCCTTGGTAGCCTACAATGAGCAGTTCTTC.

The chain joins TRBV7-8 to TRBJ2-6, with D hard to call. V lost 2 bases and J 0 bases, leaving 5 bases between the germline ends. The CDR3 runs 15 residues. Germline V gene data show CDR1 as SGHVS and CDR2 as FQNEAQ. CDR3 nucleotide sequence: TGTGCCAGCAGCTTAAACCCCTCTGGGGCCAACGTCCTGACTTTC. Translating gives CASSLNPSGANVLTF.

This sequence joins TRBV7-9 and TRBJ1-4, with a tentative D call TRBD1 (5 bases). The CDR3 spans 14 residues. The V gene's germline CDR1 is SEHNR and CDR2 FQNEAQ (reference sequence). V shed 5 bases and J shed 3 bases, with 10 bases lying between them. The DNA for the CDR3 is TGTGCCAGCAGCCCGGGGGGTGCTAATGAAAAACTGTTTTTT. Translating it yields CASSPGGANEKLFF.

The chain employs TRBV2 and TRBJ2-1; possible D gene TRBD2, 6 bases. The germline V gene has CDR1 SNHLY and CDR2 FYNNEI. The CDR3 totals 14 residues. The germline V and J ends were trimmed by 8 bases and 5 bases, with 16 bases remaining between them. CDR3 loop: CASWGGIPDNEQFF. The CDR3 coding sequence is TGTGCCAGCTGGGGCGGGATTCCGGACAATGAGCAGTTCTTC.

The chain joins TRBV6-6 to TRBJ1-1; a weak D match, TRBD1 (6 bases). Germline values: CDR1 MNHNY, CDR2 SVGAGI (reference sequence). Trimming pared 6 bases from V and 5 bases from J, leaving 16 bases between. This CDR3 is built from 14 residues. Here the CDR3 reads CASSWQGGRTEAFF. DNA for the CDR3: TGTGCCAGCAGCTGGCAAGGGGGTAGGACTGAAGCTTTCTTT.

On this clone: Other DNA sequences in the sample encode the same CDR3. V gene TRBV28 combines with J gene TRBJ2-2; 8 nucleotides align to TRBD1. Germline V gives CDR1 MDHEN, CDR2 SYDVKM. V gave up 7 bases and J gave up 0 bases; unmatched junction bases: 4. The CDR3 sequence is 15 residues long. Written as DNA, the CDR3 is TGTGCCAGCACCCCAGGGGGCGCGAACACCGGGGAGCTGTTTTTT. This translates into CASTPGGANTGELFF.

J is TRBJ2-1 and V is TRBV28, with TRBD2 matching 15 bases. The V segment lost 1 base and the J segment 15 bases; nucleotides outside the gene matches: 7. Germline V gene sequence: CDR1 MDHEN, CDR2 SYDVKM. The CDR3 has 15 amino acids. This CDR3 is CASSLSRTSGRVAFF. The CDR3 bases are TGTGCCAGCAGTTTATCCCGGACTAGCGGGAGGGTGGCGTTCTTC.

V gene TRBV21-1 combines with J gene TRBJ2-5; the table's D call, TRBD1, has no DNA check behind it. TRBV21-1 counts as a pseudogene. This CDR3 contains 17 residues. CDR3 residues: CASSKQYRDRGGETQYF. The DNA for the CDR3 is TGTGCCAGCAGCAAACAATACCGGGACAGGGGGGGAGAGACCCAGTACTTC.

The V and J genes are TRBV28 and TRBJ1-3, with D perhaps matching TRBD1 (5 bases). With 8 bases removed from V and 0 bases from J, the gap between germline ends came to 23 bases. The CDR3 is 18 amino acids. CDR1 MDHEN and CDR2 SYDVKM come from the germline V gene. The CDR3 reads CASGNRIGAASSGNTIYF. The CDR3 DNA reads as TGTGCCAGCGGAAATCGAATAGGGGCCGCCTCCTCTGGAAACACCATATATTTT.

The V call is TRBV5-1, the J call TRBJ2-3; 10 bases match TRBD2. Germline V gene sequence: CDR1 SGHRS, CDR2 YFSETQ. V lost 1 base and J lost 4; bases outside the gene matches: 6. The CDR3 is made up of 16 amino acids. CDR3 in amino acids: CASSLRLAGESDTQYF. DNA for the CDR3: TGCGCCAGCAGCTTGCGCCTAGCGGGAGAGTCAGATACGCAGTATTTT.

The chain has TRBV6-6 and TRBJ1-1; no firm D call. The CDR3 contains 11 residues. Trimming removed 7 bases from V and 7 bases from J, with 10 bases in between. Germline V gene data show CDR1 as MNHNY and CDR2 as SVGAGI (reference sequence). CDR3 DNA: TGTGCCAGCAAAATACAAGGTGAAGCTTTCTTT. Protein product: CASKIQGEAFF.

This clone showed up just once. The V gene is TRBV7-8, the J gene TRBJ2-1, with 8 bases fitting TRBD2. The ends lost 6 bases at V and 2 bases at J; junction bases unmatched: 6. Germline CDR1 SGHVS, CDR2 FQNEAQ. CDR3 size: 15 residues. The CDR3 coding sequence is TGTGCCAGCAGGAGACGGGAGGGGACCTACAATGAGCAGTTCTTC. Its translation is CASRRREGTYNEQFF.

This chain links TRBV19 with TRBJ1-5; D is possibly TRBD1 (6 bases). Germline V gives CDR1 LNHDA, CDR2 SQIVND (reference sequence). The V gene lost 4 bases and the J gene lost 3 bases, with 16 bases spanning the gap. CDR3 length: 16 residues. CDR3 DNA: TGTGCCAGTAGTACGGTGGGGGGCACCATCAATCAGCCCCAGCATTTT. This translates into CASSTVGGTINQPQHF.

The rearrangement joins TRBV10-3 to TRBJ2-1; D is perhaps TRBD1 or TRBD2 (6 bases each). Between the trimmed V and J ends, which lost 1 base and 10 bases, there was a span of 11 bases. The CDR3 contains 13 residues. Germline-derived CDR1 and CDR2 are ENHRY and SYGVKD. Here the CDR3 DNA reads TGTGCCATCAGTGAGTTGGGGGGCCAAGAGCAGTTCTTC. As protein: CAISELGGQEQFF.

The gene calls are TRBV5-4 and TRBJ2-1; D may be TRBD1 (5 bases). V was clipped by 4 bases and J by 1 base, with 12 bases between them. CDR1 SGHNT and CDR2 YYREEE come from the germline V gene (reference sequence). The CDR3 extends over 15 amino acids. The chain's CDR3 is CASSTWGGSYNEQFF. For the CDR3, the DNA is TGTGCCAGCAGCACGTGGGGCGGTTCCTACAATGAGCAGTTCTTC.

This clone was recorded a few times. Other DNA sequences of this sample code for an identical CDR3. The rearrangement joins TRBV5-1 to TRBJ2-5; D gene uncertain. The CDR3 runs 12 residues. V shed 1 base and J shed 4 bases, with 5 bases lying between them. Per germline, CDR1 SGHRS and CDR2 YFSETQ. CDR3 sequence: CASSLKGETQYF. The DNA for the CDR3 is TGCGCCAGCAGCTTGAAGGGAGAGACCCAGTACTTC.

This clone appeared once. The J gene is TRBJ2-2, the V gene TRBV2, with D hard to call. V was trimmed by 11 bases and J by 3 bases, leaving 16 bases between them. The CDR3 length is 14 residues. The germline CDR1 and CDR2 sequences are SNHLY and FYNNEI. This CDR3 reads CAFKGLRDTGELFF. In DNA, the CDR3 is TGTGCCTTCAAAGGATTACGGGACACCGGGGAGCTGTTTTTT.

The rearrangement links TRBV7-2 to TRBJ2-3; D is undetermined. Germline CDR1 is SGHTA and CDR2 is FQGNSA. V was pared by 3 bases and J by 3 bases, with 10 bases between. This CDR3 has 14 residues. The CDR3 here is CASSFDRQTDTQYF. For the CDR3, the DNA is TGTGCCAGCAGCTTCGACCGGCAGACAGATACGCAGTATTTT.

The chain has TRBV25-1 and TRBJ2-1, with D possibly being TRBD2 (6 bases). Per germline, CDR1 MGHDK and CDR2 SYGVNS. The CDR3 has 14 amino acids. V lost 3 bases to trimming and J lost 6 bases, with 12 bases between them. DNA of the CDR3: TGTGCCAGCAGTGATGGAGGGGCCATCAATGAGCAGTTCTTC. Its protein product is CASSDGGAINEQFF.

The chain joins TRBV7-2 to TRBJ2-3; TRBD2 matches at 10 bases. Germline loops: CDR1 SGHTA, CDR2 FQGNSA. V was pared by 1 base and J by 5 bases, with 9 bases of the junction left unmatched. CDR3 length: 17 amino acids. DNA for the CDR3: TGTGCCAGCAGCTTAGTTTCTAGCGGGAGTCTGGGAGATACGCAGTATTTT. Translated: CASSLVSSGSLGDTQYF.

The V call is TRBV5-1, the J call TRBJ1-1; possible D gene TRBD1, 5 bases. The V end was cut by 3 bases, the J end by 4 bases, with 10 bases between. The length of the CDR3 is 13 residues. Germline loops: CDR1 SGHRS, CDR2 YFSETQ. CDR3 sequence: CASSSPGVTEAFF. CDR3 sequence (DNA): TGCGCCAGCAGCTCTCCGGGGGTCACTGAAGCTTTCTTT. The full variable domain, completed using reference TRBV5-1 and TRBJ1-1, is KAGVTQTPRYLIKTRGQQVTLSCSPISGHRSVSWYQQTPGQGLQFLFEYFSETQRNKGNFPGRFSGRQFSNSRSEMNVSTLELGDSALYLCASSSPGVTEAFFGQGTRLTVV.

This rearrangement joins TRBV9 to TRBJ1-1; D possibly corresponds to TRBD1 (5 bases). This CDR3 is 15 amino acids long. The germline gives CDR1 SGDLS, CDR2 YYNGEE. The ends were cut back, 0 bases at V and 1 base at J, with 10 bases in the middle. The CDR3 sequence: CASSVDGGTNTEAFF. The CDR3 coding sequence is TGTGCCAGCAGCGTAGATGGAGGGACGAACACTGAAGCTTTCTTT.

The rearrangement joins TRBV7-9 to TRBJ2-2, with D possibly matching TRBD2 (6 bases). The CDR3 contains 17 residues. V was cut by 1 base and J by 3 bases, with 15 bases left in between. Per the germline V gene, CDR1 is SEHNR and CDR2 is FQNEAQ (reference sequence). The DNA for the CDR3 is TGTGCCAGCAGCTTAGATGCCGCGGGATGGGACACCGGGGAGCTGTTTTTT. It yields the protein CASSLDAAGWDTGELFF.